This entry lists 22 T cell receptor beta chains sequenced from one sample in a study of shared clonotypes between healthy human individuals. Assay used: immunoSEQ multiplex PCR; TCRdb lists only in-frame clones, some missing. The sample yields 1 million to 1.2 million clones, 60% to 85% seen once. Sequencing used memory CD4+ T cells from PBMCs. The subset denotes: CD45RA-negative fraction. The receptors were sampled from a man between 18 and 29 years old in good health. Some clones in this sample may be carry-over from other donors' samples.

The chain carries TRBV5-4 and TRBJ2-4, with 14 bases identical to TRBD2. The CDR3 is made up of 17 amino acids. The ends lost 4 bases at V and 0 bases at J; junction bases unmatched: 3. Germline V lookup: CDR1 SGHNT, CDR2 YYREEE (reference sequence). CDR3 sequence: CASSEGLAGVAKNIQYF. The CDR3 DNA reads TGTGCCAGCAGCGAGGGACTAGCGGGAGTAGCCAAAAACATTCAGTACTTC.

The V gene is TRBV27, the J gene TRBJ1-1; D gene unclear. The germline V gene has CDR1 MNHEY and CDR2 SMNVEV (reference sequence). Trimming pared 3 bases from V and 8 bases from J, leaving 10 bases between. The CDR3 runs to 12 residues. As DNA, the CDR3 is TGTGCCAGCAGTTTCAGCCCCTTGGAAGCTTTCTTT. It specifies CASSFSPLEAFF.

Worth noting for this clone: Other DNA sequences from this sample encode an identical CDR3 as well. The rearrangement uses TRBV5-3 and TRBJ1-1, with a tentative D call TRBD1 (5 bases). TRBV5-3 is treated as an ORF (open reading frame) with a function not yet certain. The V end was cut by 8 bases, the J end by 6 bases, with 23 bases between. There are 15 residues in the CDR3. CDR3 protein: CARSLGWSRGAEAFF. The CDR3 DNA follows: TGTGCCAGGAGCCTGGGGTGGTCCCGGGGGGCTGAAGCTTTCTTT.

This chain links TRBV5-6 with TRBJ2-3; D gene ambiguous. Between the trimmed V and J ends, which lost 4 bases and 1 base, there was a span of 7 bases. The CDR3 length is 13 residues. The germline V gene encodes CDR1 SGHDT and CDR2 YYEEEE. The CDR3 reads CASSQYRTDTQYF. The CDR3 DNA reads as TGTGCCAGCAGCCAATATCGCACAGATACGCAGTATTTT.

This chain connects TRBV11-2 to TRBJ1-3; no firm D call. This CDR3 is built from 15 residues. The V and J ends lost 2 bases and 3 bases respectively, with 11 bases between them. CDR1 and CDR2 (germline): SGHAT, FQNNGV. The DNA for the CDR3 is TGTGCCAGCAGCTTATTAGCCGGTTTTGGAAACACCATATATTTT. Residues: CASSLLAGFGNTIYF.

This clone showed up just once. This chain uses TRBV4-2 with TRBJ1-2; TRBD1 aligns across 8 bases. The J segment lost 6 bases and the V segment lost 2 bases, leaving 14 bases of the junction unmatched. The CDR3 is made up of 17 amino acids. The germline V gene has CDR1 LGHNA and CDR2 YNFKEQ. The CDR3 sequence is CASSQPGTGSGSDGYTF. The CDR3 DNA reads TGTGCCAGCAGCCAACCCGGGACAGGATCCGGGAGCGATGGCTACACCTTC.

The CDR3, as DNA: TGTGCCAGCAGCTCGGGGGCCTCTGGGGCCAACGTCCTGACTTTC. The encoded protein is CASSSGASGANVLTF. The V call is TRBV9, the J call TRBJ2-6, with D perhaps matching TRBD1 or TRBD2 (6 bases each). V shed 4 bases and J shed 0 bases, with 8 bases lying between them. CDR1 and CDR2 from the germline V gene are SGDLS and YYNGEE. The CDR3 spans 15 residues.

V usage is TRBV14 and J usage is TRBJ1-5; D possibly corresponds to TRBD1 (5 bases). V gave up 0 bases and J gave up 3 bases, with 15 bases separating them. The germline V gene encodes CDR1 SGHDN and CDR2 FVKESK. CDR3 length: 17 amino acids. The CDR3 spells CASSQDRARVINQPQHF. CDR3 nucleotides: TGTGCCAGCAGCCAAGATCGAGCCAGGGTCATCAATCAGCCCCAGCATTTT. Based on the CDR3 plus reference TRBV14 and TRBJ1-5, the full variable domain is EAGVTQFPSHSVIEKGQTVTLRCDPISGHDNLYWYRRVMGKEIKFLLHFVKESKQDESGMPNNRFLAERTGGTYSTLKVQPAELEDSGVYFCASSQDRARVINQPQHFGDGTRLSIL.

The V gene is TRBV9, the J gene TRBJ2-1; D is tentatively TRBD1 or TRBD2 (5 bases each). Deletions cut 3 bases from V and 2 bases from J, with 15 bases between. Germline values: CDR1 SGDLS, CDR2 YYNGEE. CDR3 size: 16 residues. This CDR3 reads CASSALGDPAYNEQFF. In DNA form, the CDR3 reads TGTGCCAGCAGCGCCCTCGGGGACCCGGCCTACAATGAGCAGTTCTTC. Filled out from reference TRBV9 and TRBJ2-1, the complete variable domain reads DSGVTQTPKHLITATGQRVTLRCSPRSGDLSVYWYQQSLDQGLQFLIQYYNGEERAKGNILERFSAQQFPDLHSELNLSSLELGDSALYFCASSALGDPAYNEQFFGPGTRLTVL.

The rearrangement joins TRBV5-6 to TRBJ2-7; D is undetermined. V was cut by 3 bases and J by 2 bases, with 9 bases left in between. The CDR3 runs to 13 residues. The germline V gene has CDR1 SGHDT and CDR2 YYEEEE. DNA for the CDR3: TGTGCCAGCAGCTCGGACCCAACCTACGAGCAGTACTTC. Protein product: CASSSDPTYEQYF.

This clone has just a few counts. The chain links TRBV5-1 to TRBJ1-1, with TRBD1 matching 8 bases. Unmatched junction bases numbered 7, after V lost 3 bases and J lost 0 bases. The germline V gene encodes CDR1 SGHRS and CDR2 YFSETQ. There are 16 residues in the CDR3. CDR3 sequence (DNA): TGCGCCAGCAGCTACACTGACAGGGGTGTGAACACTGAAGCTTTCTTT. This gives the protein CASSYTDRGVNTEAFF. Combining the CDR3 with reference TRBV5-1 and TRBJ1-1 gives the whole variable domain KAGVTQTPRYLIKTRGQQVTLSCSPISGHRSVSWYQQTPGQGLQFLFEYFSETQRNKGNFPGRFSGRQFSNSRSEMNVSTLELGDSALYLCASSYTDRGVNTEAFFGQGTRLTVV.

The chain recombines TRBV28 with TRBJ2-1; the D gene is possibly TRBD1 (5 bases). Trimming stripped 6 bases from V and 12 bases from J, with 18 bases between. CDR1 and CDR2 (germline): MDHEN, SYDVKM. This CDR3 is built from 13 residues. The CDR3 region has the DNA TGTGCCAGCAGCCTTAACCCCCAGGGCTGGCAGTTCTTC. Its translation is CASSLNPQGWQFF.

V gene TRBV4-2 combines with J gene TRBJ2-7; the match to TRBD1 covers 9 bases. V trimming: 0 bases; J trimming: 3 bases; junction bases outside the gene matches: 9. The V gene's germline CDR1 is LGHNA and CDR2 YNFKEQ. The CDR3 is 17 residues long. The CDR3 bases are TGTGCCAGCAGCCAAGACGGTCTGGGACAGGGAGGCTACGAGCAGTACTTC. Translation gives CASSQDGLGQGGYEQYF.

The gene calls are TRBV28 and TRBJ1-5; D may be TRBD1 (5 bases). Trimming removed 7 bases at V and 2 bases at J, with 15 bases between. CDR1 is MDHEN, CDR2 SYDVKM, per germline. CDR3 length: 15 amino acids. The chain's CDR3 is CASTSLGGGNQPQHF. CDR3 DNA sequence: TGTGCCAGCACCTCGCTGGGGGGGGGCAATCAGCCCCAGCATTTT. The full variable domain, completed using reference TRBV28 and TRBJ1-5, is DVKVTQSSRYLVKRTGEKVFLECVQDMDHENMFWYRQDPGLGLRLIYFSYDVKMKEKGDIPEGYSVSREKKERFSLILESASTNQTSMYLCASTSLGGGNQPQHFGDGTRLSIL.

The V gene is TRBV14, the J gene TRBJ2-2; D possibly corresponds to TRBD1 (6 bases). CDR3 length equals 15 residues. V was clipped by 2 bases and J by 8 bases, with 15 bases between them. Germline V gene lookup returns CDR1 SGHDN and CDR2 FVKESK. As DNA, the CDR3 is TGTGCCAGCAGCCAATACAGGGAAGGTTTGGGGGAGCTGTTTTTT. Translating it yields CASSQYREGLGELFF.

The rearrangement links TRBV9 to TRBJ2-7; D is perhaps TRBD2 (6 bases). The V gene lost 3 bases and the J gene lost 2 bases, with 15 bases spanning the gap. Germline V gene lookup returns CDR1 SGDLS and CDR2 YYNGEE. The length of the CDR3 is 15 residues. In nucleotides, the CDR3 is TGTGCCAGCAGCGAGGCCCCACAGCGGGCCTACGAGCAGTACTTC. This encodes CASSEAPQRAYEQYF. The whole variable domain, remainder taken from reference TRBV9 and TRBJ2-7, is DSGVTQTPKHLITATGQRVTLRCSPRSGDLSVYWYQQSLDQGLQFLIQYYNGEERAKGNILERFSAQQFPDLHSELNLSSLELGDSALYFCASSEAPQRAYEQYFGPGTRLTVT.

The chain joins TRBV30 to TRBJ2-3, with 9 positions matching TRBD1. V gave up 1 base and J gave up 4 bases; unmatched junction bases: 3. CDR3 length equals 14 residues. Germline V CDR1 and CDR2: GTSNPN, SVGIG (reference sequence). CDR3: CAWSGGQGADTQYF. The CDR3, as DNA: TGTGCCTGGAGTGGGGGACAGGGAGCAGATACGCAGTATTTT.

CDR3 residues: CASSSRAGGRNEQFF. The CDR3 nucleotides are TGTGCCAGCAGCTCCCGAGCGGGAGGGCGCAATGAGCAGTTCTTC. The gene calls are TRBV11-3 and TRBJ2-1, with TRBD2 identical over 10 bases. Germline V lookup: CDR1 SGHNT, CDR2 YENEEA. The CDR3 runs 15 residues. V dropped 4 bases and J dropped 6; count of bases not matched to a gene: 6.

The rearrangement joins TRBV6-1 to TRBJ1-1; possible D gene TRBD1, 5 bases. V lost 2 bases to trimming and J lost 10 bases, with 17 bases between them. The CDR3 runs 14 residues. Germline V gene sequence: CDR1 MNHNS, CDR2 SASEGT. CDR3 residues: CASSERGSTLGAFF. Written as DNA, the CDR3 is TGTGCCAGCAGTGAAAGGGGCTCGACCCTGGGAGCTTTCTTT.

To note about this clone: Germline is not matched at one junction end, which may reflect a read error. CDR3 sequence reads: CASSLWTRRDTGELFF. CDR3 coding DNA: TGTGCCAGCAGTCTATGGACCCGGAGGGACACCGGGGAGCTGTTTTTT. The V and J genes are TRBV28 and TRBJ2-2; tentatively, D is TRBD2 (6 bases). Germline V gene sequence: CDR1 MDHEN, CDR2 SYDVKM. The CDR3 is 16 residues long.

The CDR3 nucleotides are TGTGCCAGCAGTGCGTTGACTGAGCAGTTCTTC. Its translation is CASSALTEQFF. J is TRBJ2-1 and V is TRBV2; no definite D call. Germline values: CDR1 SNHLY, CDR2 FYNNEI. CDR3 length equals 11 residues. V shed 4 bases and J shed 9 bases, with 7 bases lying between them. Full variable domain (rest looked up from reference TRBV2 and TRBJ2-1): EPEVTQTPSHQVTQMGQEVILRCVPISNHLYFYWYRQILGQKVEFLVSFYNNEISEKSEIFDDQFSVERPDGSNFTLKIRSTKLEDSAMYFCASSALTEQFFGPGTRLTVL.

As regards this clone: The germline gene is not matched at one end of the junction; a read error may be the cause. The gene calls are TRBV11-2 and TRBJ1-4, with 11 bases that match TRBD1. The CDR3 length is 13 residues. Germline CDR1 reads SGHAT; CDR2 reads FQNNGV. The CDR3 DNA reads as TGTGCCACCAGCCGGGACAGGGGGGAAAAACTGTTTTTT. Its protein is CATSRDRGEKLFF.